This T cell receptor (beta chain) emerged from a study of T cell changes during pregnancy in multiple sclerosis. Here immunoSEQ multiplex PCR was the method, and the copy in TCRdb shows in-frame clones only, minus some. The top ten hold 3% to 4% of the sample, which has 60,000 to 80,000 clones, 70% to 90% seen once. Trimming removed 4 bases at V and 4 bases at J, with 11 bases between. Germline V lookup: CDR1 SGHRS, CDR2 YFSETQ. This CDR3 contains 14 residues. The specimen was peripheral blood, collected before pregnancy. This TCR was sampled from a female donor with multiple sclerosis, enrolled in a pregnancy study. The J gene is TRBJ2-2, the V gene TRBV5-1, with TRBD1 as a possible D gene (6 bases). The CDR3 sequence is CASSPYRVTGELFF. Here the CDR3 DNA reads TGCGCCAGCAGCCCCTACAGGGTCACCGGGGAGCTGTTTTTT.